The T cell receptor (beta chain) under discussion was sequenced for a study of shared clonotypes between healthy human individuals (dated by TCRdb to 2019 to 2021). The study in broad terms: The cohort comprised a couple of women and a few men aged 18 to 49 years. For each donor, CD4 naive and CD4 memory were each run on three plates, CD8 naive on two plates, and CD8 memory on one plate. To estimate repertoire size and how much clonotypes are shared between individuals, the study performed deep sequencing of blood TCR repertoires from about five healthy adults. Libraries were prepared and TCR repertoires were sequenced by different laboratories using diverse techniques, in order to increase sequencing depth and limit assay-specific biases. Between about 0.94 and 10 billion PBMCs per donor were obtained by leukapheresis.

TCR CDR3 regions were amplified from genomic DNA by multiplex PCR using the deep immunoSEQ assay. Extracted genomic DNA from each cell subset was distributed evenly across all wells of several immunoSEQ 96-well plates, and each plate was treated as a replicate. For sorted subsets, about 210 ng of genomic DNA, equivalent to 25,000 to 35,000 T cell genomes, went into each replicate PCR. Purified libraries were measured with a Qubit 3.0 fluorometer, size-checked on a Bioanalyzer 2100, and measured again with the KAPA Library Quantification kit. Every immunoSEQ 96-well plate was sequenced on a dedicated single-read 150-cycle Illumina NextSeq 550 flow cell. As for the original processing: The immunoSEQ output contained only junctional sequences without quality scores, so filtering could not match that applied to full-length reads. Sequences were annotated with PyIR, a Python wrapper for IgBLAST v1.9, using IMGT germline references to assign V/J genes and CDR3. Reads were filtered out if the reads had weak V/J assignments (E-value above 1e-6), no CDR3, stop codons, out-of-frame junctions, or ambiguous translated residues. V3J clonotypes were defined as sequences sharing an identical inferred V gene, J gene, and CDR3 amino acid sequence. Percentage overlap between repertoires was calculated by dividing the number of shared unique clonotypes by the size of the smaller repertoire. Richness of each repertoire was evaluated using RTK rarefaction, the Chao1 estimator, and Recon v2.1 estimates of unobserved clonotypes. Generation probabilities were computed with OLGA for all TCRbeta clonotypes obtained by the gDNA method from several donors. This is the immuneACCESS table as TCRdb keeps it, with only in-frame sequences that have V and J called. A part of the clones is gone; compared with another copy, unresolved V genes explain less than half, and the rest is unexplained. V and J calls plus clone size are reproduced from that table; the DNA served to infer D and trimming. The sample table lists 1.5 million to 1.9 million clones, 98% of them with a count of one. The top ten constitute about 0.45% of the sample.

The donors were healthy, HIV-negative adults with no recently reported acute infections or vaccinations. All donors were Caucasian adults living in Nashville, Tennessee, USA. Magnetic negative selection was used to enrich CD4+ T cells, after which naive cells were positively selected on CD45RA and the negative fraction became the memory subset. After blood collection by leukapheresis, PBMCs were isolated using Ficoll-Histopaque density gradient centrifugation and then cryopreserved in the vapor phase of liquid nitrogen. Analytical flow cytometry was used to check the purity and quantity of each magnetically sorted T cell population. Genomic DNA was isolated from each sorted fraction and quantified by UV absorbance on a Nanodrop 2000c. CDR1 MDHEN and CDR2 SYDVKM are derived from the germline V gene. After removal of 4 bases from V and 7 bases from J, the junction retains 14 bases not matched to a gene. Taken from cysteine to phenylalanine, the CDR3 has 18 residues. The entry retains the CDR3 DNA only, 54 bases that are in frame from base 1.

About this clone itself: What antigen it recognizes has not been identified. No base quality information exists; no much larger clone differs at one position.

The study at large found these results: Based on pairwise subsampling, the degree of clonotype sharing among donors was expected to be affected by sequencing depth. Because the study included a small number of donors, the genetic and exposure-history diversity represented was limited. Clonotypes shared by all four sorted-subset donors showed higher generation probabilities than non-shared clonotypes. Estimated clonotype richness was generally larger for naive than for memory subsets. Sampling was restricted to blood, and TCR repertoires in tissues likely differ from the TCR repertoires found in blood. Across four donors, around 5.4% of naive CD4, 3% to 4% of naive CD8, around 2.1% of memory CD4, and approximately 0.4% of memory CD8 clonotypes were shared. Rarefaction of sorted-subset datasets indicated incomplete sequencing despite the large sequencing depth.

The chain is made from TRBV28 and TRBJ2-2; 11 bases in the junction line up with TRBD1. Sequenced: naive CD4+ T cells sorted from blood. Interpreted using the paper, the cell subset or site label stands for: CD45RA+ positively selected. This clonotype was sampled from a man aged 30-40 years in good health. The DNA sequence reads TGTGCCAGCAGTTCATCCGGACGGGGACAGGGGGTCCACGGGGAGCTGTTTTTT. It translates as CASSSSGRGQGVHGELFF.